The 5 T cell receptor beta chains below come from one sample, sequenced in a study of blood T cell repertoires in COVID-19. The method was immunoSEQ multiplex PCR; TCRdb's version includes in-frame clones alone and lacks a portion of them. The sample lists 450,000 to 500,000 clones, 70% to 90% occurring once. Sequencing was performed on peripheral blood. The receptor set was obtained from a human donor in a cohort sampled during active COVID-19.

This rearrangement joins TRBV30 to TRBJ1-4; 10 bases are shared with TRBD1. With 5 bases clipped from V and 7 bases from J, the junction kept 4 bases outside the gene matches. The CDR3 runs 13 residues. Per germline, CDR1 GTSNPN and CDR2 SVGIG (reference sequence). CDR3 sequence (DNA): TGTGCCTGGTCTGGGACAGGGGTTGAAAAACTGTTTTTT. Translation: CAWSGTGVEKLFF.

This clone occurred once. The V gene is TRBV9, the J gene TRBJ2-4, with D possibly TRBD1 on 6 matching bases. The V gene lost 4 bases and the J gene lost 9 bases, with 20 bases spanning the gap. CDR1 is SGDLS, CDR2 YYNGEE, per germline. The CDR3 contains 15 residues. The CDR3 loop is CASSPQGPPPSIQYF. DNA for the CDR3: TGTGCCAGCAGCCCTCAGGGGCCCCCTCCGAGCATTCAGTACTTC.

CDR3 amino acids: CASSLGQGLNTGELFF. CDR3 nucleotide sequence: TGCGCCAGCAGCTTGGGTCAGGGACTAAACACCGGGGAGCTGTTTTTT. The chain couples TRBV5-1 to TRBJ2-2, with 7 bases that match TRBD2. Germline loops: CDR1 SGHRS, CDR2 YFSETQ. This CDR3 is 16 amino acids long. Germline trimming cut 0 bases from V and 2 bases from J; bases unmatched to any gene: 4.

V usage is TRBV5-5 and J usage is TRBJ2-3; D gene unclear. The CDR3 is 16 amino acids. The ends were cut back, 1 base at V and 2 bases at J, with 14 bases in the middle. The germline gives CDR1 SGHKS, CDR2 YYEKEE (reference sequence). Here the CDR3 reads CASSLLQQFPTDTQYF. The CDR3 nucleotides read TGTGCCAGCAGCTTGCTCCAACAGTTCCCCACAGATACGCAGTATTTT.

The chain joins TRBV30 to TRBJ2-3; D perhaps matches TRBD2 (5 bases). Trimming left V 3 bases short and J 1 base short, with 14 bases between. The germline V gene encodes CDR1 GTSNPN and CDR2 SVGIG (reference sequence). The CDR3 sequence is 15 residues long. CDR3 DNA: TGTGCCTGGAGCCTCCTAGGAGGCGGCACAGATACGCAGTATTTT. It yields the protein CAWSLLGGGTDTQYF.